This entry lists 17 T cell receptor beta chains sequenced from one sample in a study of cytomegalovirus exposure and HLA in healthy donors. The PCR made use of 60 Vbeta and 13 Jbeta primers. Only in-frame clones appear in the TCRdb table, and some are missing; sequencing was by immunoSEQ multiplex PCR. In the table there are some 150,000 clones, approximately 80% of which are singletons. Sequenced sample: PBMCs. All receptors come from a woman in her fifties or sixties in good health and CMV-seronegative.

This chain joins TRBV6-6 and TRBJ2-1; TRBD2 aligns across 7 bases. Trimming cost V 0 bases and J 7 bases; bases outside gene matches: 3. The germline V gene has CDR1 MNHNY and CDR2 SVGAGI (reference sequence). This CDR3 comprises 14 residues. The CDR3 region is CASSYSGGSNEQFF. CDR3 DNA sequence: TGTGCCAGCAGTTACTCGGGCGGGAGTAATGAGCAGTTCTTC.

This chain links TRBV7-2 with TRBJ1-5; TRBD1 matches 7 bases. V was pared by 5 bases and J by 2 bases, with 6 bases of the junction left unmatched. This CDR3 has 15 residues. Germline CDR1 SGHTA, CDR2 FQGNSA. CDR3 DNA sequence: TGTGCCAGCAGCCCGACAGGGCTGCGCAATCAGCCCCAGCATTTT. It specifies CASSPTGLRNQPQHF.

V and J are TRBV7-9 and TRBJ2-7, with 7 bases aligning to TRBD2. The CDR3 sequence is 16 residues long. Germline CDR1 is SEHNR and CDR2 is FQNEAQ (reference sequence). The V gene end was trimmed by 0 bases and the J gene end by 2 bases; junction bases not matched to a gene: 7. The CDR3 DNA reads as TGTGCCAGCAGCTTAGCCATCGGACTAGAGGCCTACGAGCAGTACTTC. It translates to CASSLAIGLEAYEQYF.

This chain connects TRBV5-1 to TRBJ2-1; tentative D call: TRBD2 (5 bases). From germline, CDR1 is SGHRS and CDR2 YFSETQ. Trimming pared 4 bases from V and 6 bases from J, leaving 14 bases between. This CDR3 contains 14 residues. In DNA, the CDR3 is TGCGCCAGCAGCCCAACCGGGATAATCAATGAGCAGTTCTTC. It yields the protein CASSPTGIINEQFF.

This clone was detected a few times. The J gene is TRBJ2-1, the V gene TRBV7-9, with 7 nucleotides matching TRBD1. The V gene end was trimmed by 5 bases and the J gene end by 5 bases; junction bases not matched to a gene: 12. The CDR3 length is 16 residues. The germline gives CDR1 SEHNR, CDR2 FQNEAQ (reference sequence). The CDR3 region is CASSPRQGNLDNEQFF. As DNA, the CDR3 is TGTGCCAGCAGCCCCCGACAGGGTAACTTGGACAATGAGCAGTTCTTC.

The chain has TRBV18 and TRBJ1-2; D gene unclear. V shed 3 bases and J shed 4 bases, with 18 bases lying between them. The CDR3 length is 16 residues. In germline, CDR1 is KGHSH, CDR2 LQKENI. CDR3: CASSPVGPTGSYGYTF. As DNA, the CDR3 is TGTGCCAGCTCACCTGTTGGGCCAACGGGGTCCTATGGCTACACCTTC.

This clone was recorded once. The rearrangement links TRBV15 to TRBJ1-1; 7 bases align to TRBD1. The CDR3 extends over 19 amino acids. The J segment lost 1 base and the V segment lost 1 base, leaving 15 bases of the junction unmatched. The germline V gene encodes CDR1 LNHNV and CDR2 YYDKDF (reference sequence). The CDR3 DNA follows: TGTGCCACCAGCAGAGGCACAGGGGTCATACCCCTTTGGAACACTGAAGCTTTCTTT. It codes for CATSRGTGVIPLWNTEAFF.

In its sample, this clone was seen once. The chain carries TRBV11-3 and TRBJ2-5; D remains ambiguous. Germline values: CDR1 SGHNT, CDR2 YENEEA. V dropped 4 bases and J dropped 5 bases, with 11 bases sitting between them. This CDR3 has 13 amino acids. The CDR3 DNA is TGTGCCAGCAGCTCCGGAGATCTCGAGACCCAGTACTTC. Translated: CASSSGDLETQYF.

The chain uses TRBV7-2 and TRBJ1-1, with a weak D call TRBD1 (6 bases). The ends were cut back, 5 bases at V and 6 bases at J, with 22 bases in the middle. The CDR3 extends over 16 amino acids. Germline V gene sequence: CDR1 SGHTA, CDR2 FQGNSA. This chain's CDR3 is CASSPPEPSGDAEAFF. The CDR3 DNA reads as TGTGCCAGCAGCCCCCCCGAGCCCTCAGGGGACGCTGAAGCTTTCTTT.

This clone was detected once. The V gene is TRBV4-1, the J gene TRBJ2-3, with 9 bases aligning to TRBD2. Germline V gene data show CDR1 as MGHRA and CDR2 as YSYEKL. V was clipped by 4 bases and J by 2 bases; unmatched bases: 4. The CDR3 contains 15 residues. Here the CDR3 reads CASSRGLANTDTQYF. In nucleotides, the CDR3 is TGCGCCAGCAGCCGGGGACTAGCTAACACAGATACGCAGTATTTT.

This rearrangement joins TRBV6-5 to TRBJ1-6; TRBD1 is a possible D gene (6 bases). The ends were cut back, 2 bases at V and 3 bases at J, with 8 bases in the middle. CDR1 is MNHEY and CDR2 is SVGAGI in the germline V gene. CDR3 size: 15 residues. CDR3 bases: TGTGCCAGCAGTTACCAGGGGAACTATAATTCACCCCTCCACTTT. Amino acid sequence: CASSYQGNYNSPLHF.

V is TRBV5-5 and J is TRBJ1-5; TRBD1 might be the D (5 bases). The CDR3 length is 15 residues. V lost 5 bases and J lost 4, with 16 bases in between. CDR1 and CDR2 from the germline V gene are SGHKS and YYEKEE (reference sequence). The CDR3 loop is CASSSDRRGNQPQHF. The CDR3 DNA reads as TGTGCCAGCAGTTCGGACCGGCGGGGGAATCAGCCCCAGCATTTT.

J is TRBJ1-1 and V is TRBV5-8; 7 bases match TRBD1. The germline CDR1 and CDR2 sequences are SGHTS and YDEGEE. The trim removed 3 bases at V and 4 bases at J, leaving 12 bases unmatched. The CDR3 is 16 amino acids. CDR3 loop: CASSWNRGLDGTEAFF. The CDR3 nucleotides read TGTGCCAGCAGCTGGAACAGGGGTTTAGATGGCACTGAAGCTTTCTTT.

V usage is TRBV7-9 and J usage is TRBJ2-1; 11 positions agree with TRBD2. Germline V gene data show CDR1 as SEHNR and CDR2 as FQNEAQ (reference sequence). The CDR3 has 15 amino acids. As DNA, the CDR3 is TGTGCTGGGGGGGGTGGGGGACTAGCGGTCAATGAGCAGTTCTTC. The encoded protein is CAGGGGGLAVNEQFF.

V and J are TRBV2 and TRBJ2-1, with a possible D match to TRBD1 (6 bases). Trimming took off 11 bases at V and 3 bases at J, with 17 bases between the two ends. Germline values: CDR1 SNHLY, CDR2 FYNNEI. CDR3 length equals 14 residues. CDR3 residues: CAGTPGAGYNEQFF. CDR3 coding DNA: TGTGCCGGGACCCCAGGGGCGGGCTACAATGAGCAGTTCTTC. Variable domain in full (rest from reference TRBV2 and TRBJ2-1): EPEVTQTPSHQVTQMGQEVILRCVPISNHLYFYWYRQILGQKVEFLVSFYNNEISEKSEIFDDQFSVERPDGSNFTLKIRSTKLEDSAMYFCAGTPGAGYNEQFFGPGTRLTVL.

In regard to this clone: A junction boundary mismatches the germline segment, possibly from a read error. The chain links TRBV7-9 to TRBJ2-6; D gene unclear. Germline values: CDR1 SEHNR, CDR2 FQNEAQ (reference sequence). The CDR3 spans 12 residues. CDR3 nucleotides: TGTTCCAGCAGCGCAATCAGAATCATCCTGACTTTC. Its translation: CSSSAIRIILTF.

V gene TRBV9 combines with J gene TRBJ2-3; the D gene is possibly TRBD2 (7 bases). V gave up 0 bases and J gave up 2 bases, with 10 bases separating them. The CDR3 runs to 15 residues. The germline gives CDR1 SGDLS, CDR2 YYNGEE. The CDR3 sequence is CASSVEGGHTDTQYF. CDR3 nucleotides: TGTGCCAGCAGCGTAGAGGGGGGGCACACAGATACGCAGTATTTT.